Below are 29 T cell receptor beta chains sequenced from a single sample in a study of T cells in women clearing cervical HPV infection. The data were produced by immunoSEQ multiplex PCR, yet TCRdb's version contains in-frame clones alone and is incomplete. Its table lists roughly 20,000 clones. Sequencing was performed on blood buffy coat. These receptors were taken from a woman aged 18-69 years with a cervical HPV16 infection that either progressed to CIN3+ or cleared (not recorded which).

As for this clone: The CDR3 end falls 3 residues outside the read, so it is completed with the germline J gene. The rearrangement joins TRBV11-2 to TRBJ2-2, with TRBD1 identical over 7 bases. Germline CDR1 SGHAT, CDR2 FQNNGV. The CDR3 runs to 15 residues. V trimming: 4 bases; J trimming: 3 bases; junction bases outside the gene matches: 5. The CDR3 region is CASSSRDRDTGELFF. The sequenced part of the CDR3 DNA is TGTGCCAGCAGCTCCCGGGACAGAGACACCGGGGAG.

Note on this clone: From the germline J gene comes the end of the CDR3, since the read stops 3 residues before it. The chain joins TRBV20-1 to TRBJ2-1, with 12 bases lining up with TRBD2. CDR1 and CDR2 (germline): DFQATT, SNEGSKA (reference sequence). The CDR3 covers 14 residues. With 2 bases clipped from V and 7 bases from J, the junction kept 3 bases outside the gene matches. The sequenced part of the CDR3 DNA is TGCAGTGCTAGACTAGCGGGGGGGTTAAATGAG. This codes for CSARLAGGLNE. The full CDR3 protein reads CSARLAGGLNEQFF.

With regard to this clone: From the germline J gene comes the end of the CDR3, since the read stops 3 residues before it. J is TRBJ2-3 and V is TRBV10-1; weak D call: TRBD1 (6 bases). Looked up from germline, CDR1 is WNHNN and CDR2 is SYGVQD (reference sequence). This CDR3 has 14 residues. Partial CDR3 DNA: TGCGCCAGCAGTGAGTCACAGGGCAATCAGCCG. It codes for CASSESQGNQP. The whole CDR3 protein reads CASSESQGNQPQYF.

About this clone: The read ends 3 residues shy of where the CDR3 ends; the end is completed using the germline J gene. The chain couples TRBV6-2 or TRBV6-3 to TRBJ1-6; TRBD1 aligns across 8 bases. V lost 6 bases, J lost 10 bases, and 5 bases stayed unmatched. The CDR3 contains 13 residues. The germline gives CDR1 MNHEY, CDR2 SVGEGT. The CDR3 sequence: CASSRQGWSPLHF. The CDR3 bases that were read are TGTGCCAGCAGCCGACAGGGGTGGTCACCC.

Frequency places this clone as medium-sized. The read ends 3 residues early relative to the CDR3; the germline J gene fills the gap. The chain employs TRBV7-2 and TRBJ2-3; 7 nucleotides align to TRBD2. The CDR3 contains 14 residues. The germline V gene encodes CDR1 SGHTA and CDR2 FQGNSA. Trimming at V came to 3 bases and at J to 6 bases, leaving 6 bases not matched to a gene. The CDR3 is CASSFRRERDTQYF. The sequenced CDR3 bases are TGTGCCAGCAGCTTTCGGCGGGAGAGGGATACG.

Points on this clone: The CDR3 end is not reached by the read, which stops 3 residues before it; the germline J gene fills it in. The V call is TRBV20-1, the J call TRBJ2-1, with 8 bases identical to TRBD1. V lost 2 bases, J lost 7 bases, and 16 bases stayed unmatched. The length of the CDR3 is 17 residues. CDR1 is DFQATT, CDR2 SNEGSKA, per germline (reference sequence). The CDR3 loop reads CSARRPKGRQGYNEQFF. The covered CDR3 bases are TGCAGTGCTAGACGTCCAAAAGGTAGACAGGGGTATAATGAG.

Details on this clone: The CDR3 end is not reached by the read, which stops 3 residues before it; the germline J gene fills it in. This chain joins TRBV20-1 and TRBJ1-1; a possible D gene is TRBD1 (5 bases). The V gene's germline CDR1 is DFQATT and CDR2 SNEGSKA (reference sequence). With 3 bases removed from V and 1 base from J, the gap between germline ends came to 12 bases. This CDR3 is 14 amino acids long. The sequenced part of the CDR3 DNA is TGCAGTGCTAGGGAGGGGCCGGCGAACACTGAA. Residues: CSAREGPANTE. Given in full, the CDR3 is CSAREGPANTEAFF.

Remarks on this clone: The sequence runs out 3 residues before the end of the CDR3; the remainder is reconstructed from the germline J gene. V gene TRBV19 combines with J gene TRBJ1-5, with D uncertain. Per germline, CDR1 LNHDA and CDR2 SQIVND (reference sequence). With 1 base removed from V and 3 bases from J, the gap between germline ends came to 7 bases. The CDR3 length is 14 residues. CDR3 DNA (partial): TGTGCCAGTAGTATAGTAAGCAACAATCAGCCC. This codes for CASSIVSNNQP. The full CDR3 reads CASSIVSNNQPQHF.

As for this clone: The read is 3 residues too short to cover the CDR3 end, so that end is filled in from the germline J gene. The chain employs TRBV20-1 and TRBJ1-6; weak D call: TRBD1 (5 bases). This CDR3 is 18 amino acids long. Germline V lookup: CDR1 DFQATT, CDR2 SNEGSKA (reference sequence). Trimming shortened V by 6 bases and J by 0 bases, and 21 bases separated the two germline ends. The CDR3 sequence is CSAPRRTTTSSYNSPLHF. CDR3 DNA (partial): TGCAGTGCCCCAAGAAGGACAACAACCAGCTCCTATAATTCACCC.

To note about this clone: The read terminates 3 residues before the CDR3 end, so the remaining end is supplied by the germline J gene. The chain couples TRBV7-2 to TRBJ2-1, with D tentatively TRBD1 (6 bases). CDR3 length: 14 residues. Germline CDR1 SGHTA, CDR2 FQGNSA. The V gene lost 5 bases and the J gene lost 7 bases, with 15 bases spanning the gap. CDR3 protein: CASSRMYRDNEQFF. The DNA read from the CDR3 is TGTGCCAGCAGCCGCATGTACAGGGATAATGAG.

Points on this clone: The read terminates 3 residues ahead of where the CDR3 ends, so the germline J gene completes it. The J gene is TRBJ2-5, the V gene TRBV5-1; D is perhaps TRBD1 (6 bases). The V gene lost 3 bases and the J gene lost 4 bases, with 10 bases spanning the gap. Germline CDR1 is SGHRS and CDR2 is YFSETQ. The CDR3 sequence is 13 residues long. CDR3 bases read: TGCGCCAGCAGCTCGGACAGAAGAGAGACC. Amino acid sequence: CASSSDRRET. The whole CDR3 sequence is CASSSDRRETQYF.

As concerns this clone: The read terminates 3 residues before the CDR3 end, so the remaining end is supplied by the germline J gene. This chain links TRBV7-8 with TRBJ2-5; TRBD2 matches at 7 bases. The CDR3 sequence is 14 residues long. The junction had 3 bases not matched to a gene; V was cut back by 3 bases and J by 2 bases. CDR1 SGHVS and CDR2 FQNEAQ come from the germline V gene. The CDR3 sequence: CASSLGGGQETQYF. CDR3 DNA, as far as it was read: TGTGCCAGCAGCTTGGGGGGGGGACAAGAGACC.

As regards this clone: Sequencing ends 3 residues short of the CDR3 end; the germline J gene provides the rest. The chain links TRBV7-3 to TRBJ2-2; D unclear. CDR3 length: 18 residues. The germline V and J ends were trimmed by 0 bases and 0 bases, with 14 bases remaining between them. Per germline, CDR1 SGHTA and CDR2 FQGTGA. CDR3 amino acids: CASSLTGPLLANTGELFF. The sequenced CDR3 bases are TGTGCCAGCAGCTTAACAGGTCCTCTCCTCGCGAACACCGGGGAG.

About this clone: The sequence runs out 3 residues before the end of the CDR3; the remainder is reconstructed from the germline J gene. The J gene is TRBJ1-3, the V gene TRBV7-8; TRBD1 is a possible D gene (6 bases). Germline values: CDR1 SGHVS, CDR2 FQNEAQ. V gave up 4 bases and J gave up 4 bases, with 11 bases separating them. The CDR3 covers 14 residues. The CDR3 spells CASSSGVGGNTIYF. Incomplete CDR3 DNA: TGTGCCAGCAGCTCAGGGGTCGGCGGAAACACC.

Notes on this clone: The read terminates 3 residues ahead of where the CDR3 ends, so the germline J gene completes it. This chain connects TRBV9 to TRBJ1-1; 7 positions match TRBD1. This CDR3 has 15 amino acids. CDR1 SGDLS and CDR2 YYNGEE come from the germline V gene. The CDR3 bases that were read are TGTGCCAGCAGCGTAGCAGAGGGGGCGCTATACGAG. Residues: CASSVAEGALYE. The full-length CDR3 reads as CASSVAEGALYEAFF.

The sequenced CDR3 bases are TGTGCCATCAGTGAGTTCGCTAGCGGGGCTAGCACAGATACG. Amino acids: CAISEFASGASTDT. The entire CDR3 sequence reads CAISEFASGASTDTQYF. The rearrangement links TRBV10-3 to TRBJ2-3; the match to TRBD2 covers 9 bases. The read comes to an end 3 residues before the CDR3 does, leaving the germline J gene to fill in the end. The CDR3 consists of 17 residues. Germline trimming cut 1 base from V and 0 bases from J; bases unmatched to any gene: 5. CDR1 ENHRY and CDR2 SYGVKD come from the germline V gene.

Notes on this clone: The read ends 3 residues shy of where the CDR3 ends; the end is completed using the germline J gene. The chain links TRBV6-2 or TRBV6-3 to TRBJ2-1, with 8 bases that match TRBD2. This CDR3 is built from 16 residues. The trim removed 4 bases at V and 1 base at J, leaving 6 bases unmatched. Looked up from germline, CDR1 is MNHEY and CDR2 is SVGEGT. This CDR3 is CASSSAGTSSYNEQFF. CDR3 DNA, as far as it was read: TGTGCCAGCAGTTCCGCCGGGACTAGTTCCTACAATGAG.

Points on this clone: Sequencing ends 3 residues short of the CDR3 end; the germline J gene provides the rest. The chain combines TRBV28 with TRBJ2-5; 8 bases map to TRBD2. CDR1 and CDR2 from the germline V gene are MDHEN and SYDVKM. CDR3 length: 15 amino acids. J lost 2 bases, V lost 5 bases, and 7 bases had no gene match. Partial CDR3 DNA: TGTGCCAGCAGTCCCCAGCGGGGGTTACAAGAGACC. Translating it yields CASSPQRGLQET. The full CDR3 reads CASSPQRGLQETQYF.

Worth noting for this clone: The read ends 3 residues early relative to the CDR3; the germline J gene fills the gap. This chain uses TRBV11-1 with TRBJ2-5; D is possibly TRBD2 (6 bases). The germline V and J ends were trimmed by 5 bases and 5 bases, with 12 bases remaining between them. CDR1 SGHAT and CDR2 FQDESV come from the germline V gene (reference sequence). The CDR3 runs to 13 residues. The DNA read from the CDR3 is TGTGCCAGCAGCCGTGATCTAGCGGAGACC. Protein: CASSRDLAET. The whole CDR3 sequence is CASSRDLAETQYF.

Comment on this clone: Read sequence stops 3 residues before the CDR3 end, and the germline J gene provides the missing end. The chain carries TRBV2 and TRBJ1-5, with D unresolved. V was pared by 7 bases and J by 6 bases, with 13 bases between. This CDR3 is 13 amino acids long. Per the germline V gene, CDR1 is SNHLY and CDR2 is FYNNEI. The CDR3 sequence: CASKSEGVQPQHF. The part of the CDR3 DNA that was read is TGTGCCAGCAAGTCCGAGGGTGTTCAGCCC.

CDR3 DNA, as far as it was read: TGTGCCAGCACTCTACATAGCGGGGGATCCCGAGAGACC. Translating gives CASTLHSGGSRET. The full CDR3 protein is CASTLHSGGSRETQYF. The J gene is TRBJ2-5, the V gene TRBV6-2 or TRBV6-3; 9 bases agree with TRBD2. The read falls 3 residues short of the CDR3 end, and the missing part is taken from the germline J gene. CDR3 length: 16 amino acids. Trimming took 7 bases from V and 4 from J; bases not matched to a gene: 13. Germline V lookup: CDR1 MNHEY, CDR2 SVGEGT.

Turning to this clone: The read ends 3 residues shy of where the CDR3 ends; the end is completed using the germline J gene. The chain couples TRBV5-1 to TRBJ1-4; possibly TRBD1 for D (6 bases). CDR3 length equals 17 residues. Trimming pared 0 bases from V and 6 bases from J, leaving 18 bases between. CDR1 is SGHRS and CDR2 is YFSETQ in the germline V gene. The CDR3 loop is CASSLAPRGGRDEKLFF. The covered CDR3 bases are TGCGCCAGCAGCTTGGCTCCCCGCGGGGGCAGGGATGAAAAA.

On this clone: From the germline J gene comes the end of the CDR3, since the read stops 3 residues before it. The chain has TRBV4-1 and TRBJ2-3; D ambiguous. Germline assignment: CDR1 MGHRA and CDR2 YSYEKL. Trimming removed 2 bases from V and 6 bases from J, with 12 bases in between. This CDR3 region has 14 residues. The sequenced part of the CDR3 DNA is TGCGCCAGCAGCCAACTCCAGGCATCGGATACG. This sequence encodes CASSQLQASDT. The full CDR3 reads CASSQLQASDTQYF.

By frequency, this clone is medium-sized. CDR3 DNA (partial): TGCAGTGCTAGACAAGGACAGGGGTGGGACATT. Protein sequence: CSARQGQGWDI. The whole CDR3 sequence is CSARQGQGWDIQYF. This chain links TRBV20-1 with TRBJ2-4; 9 positions agree with TRBD1. Read sequence stops 3 residues before the CDR3 end, and the germline J gene provides the missing end. The CDR3 is 14 residues long. J was trimmed by 8 bases and V by 2 bases; bases with no gene match: 7. Germline CDR1 reads DFQATT; CDR2 reads SNEGSKA (reference sequence).

Turning to this clone: The read finishes 3 residues shy of the CDR3 end, and the germline J gene is used to complete it. The chain is built from TRBV7-8 and TRBJ2-5; tentative D call: TRBD1 (5 bases). The CDR3 consists of 16 residues. Trimming stripped 3 bases from V and 5 bases from J, with 19 bases between. The germline V gene has CDR1 SGHVS and CDR2 FQNEAQ. CDR3 loop: CASSFPTGAPVETQYF. The part of the CDR3 DNA that was read is TGTGCCAGCAGCTTTCCCACTGGGGCCCCTGTTGAGACC.

Concerning this clone: The CDR3 is cut off 3 residues early in the read; its end comes from the germline J gene. V is TRBV19 and J is TRBJ1-4; 7 nucleotides line up with TRBD1. V lost 3 bases to trimming and J lost 8 bases; unmatched junction nucleotides: 9. This CDR3 has 15 amino acids. The germline gives CDR1 LNHDA, CDR2 SQIVND (reference sequence). This CDR3 reads CASSMVDRVYEKLFF. CDR3 bases read: TGTGCCAGTAGTATGGTTGACAGGGTTTACGAAAAA.

Remarks on this clone: Read data end 3 residues before the CDR3 end; the end is taken from the germline J gene. The chain combines TRBV19 with TRBJ1-6, with a possible D match to TRBD1 (6 bases). The ends were cut back, 6 bases at V and 10 bases at J, with 13 bases in the middle. Looked up from germline, CDR1 is LNHDA and CDR2 is SQIVND (reference sequence). The CDR3 length is 13 residues. Incomplete CDR3 DNA: TGTGCCAGTAGAGGTCGAGGGGGATCACCC. Residues: CASRGRGGSP. The CDR3 reads in full as CASRGRGGSPLHF. Combining the CDR3 with reference TRBV19 and TRBJ1-6 gives the whole variable domain DGGITQSPKYLFRKEGQNVTLSCEQNLNHDAMYWYRQDPGQGLRLIYYSQIVNDFQKGDIAEGYSVSREKKESFPLTVTSAQKNPTAFYLCASRGRGGSPLHFGNGTRLTVT.

Comments on this clone: The read comes to an end 3 residues before the CDR3 does, leaving the germline J gene to fill in the end. The V call is TRBV5-1, the J call TRBJ2-1; TRBD1 is a possible D gene (6 bases). The CDR3 sequence is 14 residues long. Germline values: CDR1 SGHRS, CDR2 YFSETQ. V was pared by 4 bases and J by 1 base, with 9 bases between. CDR3 amino acids: CASSPGTSYNEQFF. Incomplete CDR3 DNA: TGCGCCAGCAGCCCCGGGACATCCTACAATGAG. Using reference TRBV5-1 and TRBJ2-1 for the parts outside the CDR3, the full variable domain is KAGVTQTPRYLIKTRGQQVTLSCSPISGHRSVSWYQQTPGQGLQFLFEYFSETQRNKGNFPGRFSGRQFSNSRSEMNVSTLELGDSALYLCASSPGTSYNEQFFGPGTRLTVL.

In regard to this clone: The read terminates 3 residues ahead of where the CDR3 ends, so the germline J gene completes it. In the same sample, other DNA sequences code for this CDR3. The chain has TRBV20-1 and TRBJ1-5; D remains unclear. Germline assignment: CDR1 DFQATT and CDR2 SNEGSKA (reference sequence). This CDR3 spans 13 amino acids. V was shortened by 3 bases and J by 2 bases, with 8 bases between the two germline ends. CDR3 residues: CSASSRGNQPQHF. CDR3 DNA, as far as it was read: TGCAGTGCTAGTAGCCGGGGCAATCAGCCC.